The 3 T cell receptor beta chains below come from one sample, sequenced in a study of PD-1 blockade in classical Hodgkin lymphoma (dated by TCRdb to 2019 to 2021). The time point label of this sample denotes: cycle 1 day 1 (C1D1), immediately before nivolumab initiation. Every trial patient had relapsed following autologous stem cell transplantation, and prior brentuximab vedotin exposure was what differed among cohorts A, B and C. Library method: the immunoSEQ multiplex PCR assay. The source is immuneACCESS, and TCRdb retained only in-frame sequences with V and J called. Part of the clones is not carried over; for the studies checked, unresolved V genes explain less than half of this, and the remainder is unexplained. This sample has 75,000 to 100,000 clones in its table, and over 80% of those were observed once. 10% to 15% of the sample is held by the ten biggest clonotypes. Sequenced here: peripheral blood mononuclear cells (PBMCs), sampled at baseline. Receptor source: a human donor with classical Hodgkin lymphoma.

V gene TRBV10-3 combines with J gene TRBJ1-2; TRBD1 matches 7 bases. The CDR3 sequence is 12 residues long. Germline V gives CDR1 ENHRY, CDR2 SYGVKD. V lost 4 bases, J lost 4 bases, and 0 bases stayed unmatched. The CDR3 is CAISGDSYGYTF. In DNA form, the CDR3 reads TGTGCCATCAGTGGGGACAGCTATGGCTACACCTTC.

This clone was observed a handful of times. CDR3 in amino acids: CASSLRQGAGNTIYF. The DNA for the CDR3 is TGTGCCAGTAGTCTCCGACAGGGGGCTGGAAACACCATATATTTT. V and J are TRBV19 and TRBJ1-3; 9 positions agree with TRBD1. The CDR3 is 15 amino acids. After removal of 5 bases from V and 2 bases from J, the junction contained 4 bases not matched to a gene. Germline loops: CDR1 LNHDA, CDR2 SQIVND (reference sequence).

In DNA, the CDR3 is TGTGCCAGCAGTGAGGCTAGCGGGAGGGCCGAGCAGTACTTC. Translating it yields CASSEASGRAEQYF. This chain links TRBV2 with TRBJ2-7; 12 positions agree with TRBD2. Germline-derived CDR1 and CDR2 are SNHLY and FYNNEI. J was trimmed by 6 bases and V by 3 bases; bases with no gene match: 3. The CDR3 sequence is 14 residues long.